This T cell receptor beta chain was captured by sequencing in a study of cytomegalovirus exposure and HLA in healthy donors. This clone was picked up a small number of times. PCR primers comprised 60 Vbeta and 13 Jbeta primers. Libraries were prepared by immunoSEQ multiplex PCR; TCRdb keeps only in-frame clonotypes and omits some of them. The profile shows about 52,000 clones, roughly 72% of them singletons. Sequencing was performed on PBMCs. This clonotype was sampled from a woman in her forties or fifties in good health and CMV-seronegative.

CDR3 DNA sequence: TGCGCCAGCAGCCGCATGGCGGGGACCCGCACAGATACGCAGTATTTT. Protein product: CASSRMAGTRTDTQYF. The genes are TRBV5-1 and TRBJ2-3; a weak D match, TRBD2 (6 bases). The V end was cut by 4 bases, the J end by 1 base, with 16 bases between. The CDR3 extends over 16 amino acids. Germline CDR1 and CDR2: SGHRS and YFSETQ. Together with reference TRBV5-1 and TRBJ2-3, the CDR3 gives the full variable domain: KAGVTQTPRYLIKTRGQQVTLSCSPISGHRSVSWYQQTPGQGLQFLFEYFSETQRNKGNFPGRFSGRQFSNSRSEMNVSTLELGDSALYLCASSRMAGTRTDTQYFGPGTRLTVL.